This TCR beta chain was identified during a study of cytomegalovirus exposure and HLA in healthy donors. About the research overall: A previous analysis identified around 120 million unique TCR beta sequences derived from some 170 million T cells. General study findings and limits: Several of the most significant clusters appeared, in a later analysis, to be linked to common viral pathogens.

PCR involved 60 Vbeta and 13 Jbeta primers. Only in-frame clones appear in the TCRdb table, and some are missing; sequencing was by immunoSEQ multiplex PCR. This repertoire shows 95,000 to 100,000 clones, 74% found once; its top ten account for less than 2%. Notes on this clone: Its antigen is as yet unknown.

The germline V gene encodes CDR1 PRHDT and CDR2 FYEKMQ (reference sequence). There are 16 residues in the CDR3. Trimming left V 8 bases short and J 1 base short, with 20 bases between. Sequenced: PBMCs. The rearrangement joins TRBV13 to TRBJ2-5; a weak D match, TRBD1 (6 bases). This sequence was found in a male donor in good health and CMV-seronegative. Here the CDR3 DNA reads TGTGCCAGCGGCCAACGAGGGGGAGACCCCCAAGAGACCCAGTACTTC. Translated, it gives CASGQRGGDPQETQYF. Complete variable domain (other parts from reference TRBV13 and TRBJ2-5): AAGVIQSPRHLIKEKRETATLKCYPIPRHDTVYWYQQGPGQDPQFLISFYEKMQSDKGSIPDRFSAQQFSDYHSELNMSSLELGDSALYFCASGQRGGDPQETQYFGPGTRLLVL.